The subject of this entry is one T cell receptor beta chain. These data come from a study of blood T cell repertoires in COVID-19. Study information: There were acute and convalescent COVID-19 samples, and they came from the United States, Italy and Spain. PBMCs, B-cell-depleted T cells, or T cells provided the cDNA or gDNA that made up the material.

In the authors' workflow: Amplifying reference gene primers gave estimates of nucleated cell counts. Measured with immunoSEQ multiplex PCR; TCRdb has only the in-frame clones, and not every one. V and J calls and clone size are those listed in that table; D and trimming were worked out from the DNA. Of just over 60,000 clones listed, roughly four fifths are singletons. Germline CDR1 SGHVS, CDR2 FQNEAQ. The CDR3 totals 13 residues. Trimming removed 5 bases from V and 6 bases from J, with 13 bases in between. The sample was peripheral blood. This sequence joins TRBV7-8 and TRBJ1-1; D may be TRBD1 (5 bases). This clonotype was obtained from a man aged 55 to 70 with acute or convalescent COVID-19. The CDR3 sequence is CASSRGGNAEAFF. The CDR3 DNA reads as TGTGCCAGCAGCAGGGGAGGGAATGCTGAAGCTTTCTTT.